This is a list of T cell receptor beta chains from one sample in a study of T cell responses to AZD1222 COVID-19 vaccine. The method was immunoSEQ multiplex PCR; TCRdb's version includes in-frame clones alone and lacks a portion of them. The table includes about 150,000 clones, 88% detected once. Specimen: peripheral blood, collected on day 0 of AZD1222 vaccination. These receptors originate from an adult in good health. CDR3s include the opening cysteine and the closing phenylalanine or tryptophan. A D gene is named only where the DNA matches it firmly. Part of the rows lack a size; the others show once, few, many or a class for expanded clones.

9	NA	TRBV20-1	TRBJ2-3	NA	TGCAGTGCTAGACCCTCGCACCTTTTT	CSARPSHLF
15	NA	TRBV6-2/TRBV6-3	TRBJ2-3	NA	TGTGCCAGCAGTTCTCATACCCGAAGCACAGATACGCAGTATTTT	CASSSHTRSTDTQYF
16	TRBD2	TRBV3-1/TRBV3-2	TRBJ2-2	NA	TGTGCCAGCAGCTCCTCGACTAGCGGACGCACCGGGGAGCTGTTTTTT	CASSSSTSGRTGELFF
14	NA	TRBV5-1	TRBJ2-5	NA	TGCGCCAGCAGCTTGGGATCATTTCAAGAGACCCAGTACTTC	CASSLGSFQETQYF
16	TRBD1	TRBV4-2	TRBJ2-1	NA	TGTGCCAGCAGCCAAGAGAGAGGGGGCTTCTACAATGAGCAGTTCTTC	CASSQERGGFYNEQFF
15	NA	TRBV13	TRBJ1-1	few	TGTGCCAGCAGCTTAGGGCCGAACTTGAACACTGAAGCTTTCTTT	CASSLGPNLNTEAFF
15	TRBD1	TRBV6-5	TRBJ1-1	once	TGTGCCAGCAGTTACGAGGGACAGGCGAACACTGAAGCTTTCTTT	CASSYEGQANTEAFF
14	NA	TRBV6-5	TRBJ1-4	once	TGTGCCAGCACCACTGGGGGAACTAATGAAAAACTGTTTTTT	CASTTGGTNEKLFF
15	NA	TRBV19	TRBJ2-3	once	TGTGCCAGTAACGATCGGCAGAGCCCCACAGATACGCAGTATTTT	CASNDRQSPTDTQYF
15	NA	TRBV5-6	TRBJ2-2	NA	TGTGCCAGCAGCTGGGGACAACTTAACACCGGGGAGCTGTTTTTT	CASSWGQLNTGELFF
15	NA	TRBV28	TRBJ2-2	NA	TGTGCCAGCAGTCTCCAGGGATTTTCCACCGGGGAGCTGTTTTTT	CASSLQGFSTGELFF
11	TRBD2	TRBV7-9	TRBJ2-4	once	TGTGCCAGCAGCGAAGCCGGGACTAACTACTTC	CASSEAGTNYF
13	NA	TRBV24-1	TRBJ1-1	NA	TGTGCCACCAGTGATTTTGGGTACACTGAAGCTTTCTTT	CATSDFGYTEAFF
12	NA	TRBV5-4	TRBJ1-1	NA	TGTGCCAGCAGCGCCCTGGACACTGAAGCTTTCTTT	CASSALDTEAFF
15	NA	TRBV24-1	TRBJ1-1	NA	TGTGCCACCAGTGACCCGGGGGGGCCGAACACTGAAGCTTTCTTT	CATSDPGGPNTEAFF
15	NA	TRBV9	TRBJ1-1	NA	TGTGCCAGCAGCGTAGGTGGCCCAATGGGCACTGAAGCTTTCTTT	CASSVGGPMGTEAFF
16	NA	TRBV29-1	TRBJ1-2	once	TGCAGCGTTGAGGACACCCCAGGGAAACTTAACTATGGCTACACCTTC	CSVEDTPGKLNYGYTF
15	NA	TRBV21-1	TRBJ2-7	NA	TGTGCCAGCAGCAAAAAACTACAGGGGCAAGACGAGCAGTACTTC	CASSKKLQGQDEQYF
13	NA	TRBV19	TRBJ2-7	NA	TGTGCCAGTAGTATAGGGGCGGGTTACGAGCAGTACTTC	CASSIGAGYEQYF
15	NA	TRBV24-1	TRBJ2-2	NA	TGTGCCACCAGTGACCCCGGACATAGCACCGGGGAGCTGTTTTTT	CATSDPGHSTGELFF
14	TRBD1	TRBV2	TRBJ2-1	NA	TGTGCCAGCAGTTCGGACAGGTCCCTCAATGAGCAGTTCTTC	CASSSDRSLNEQFF
13	NA	TRBV7-9	TRBJ2-7	few	TGTGCCAGCAGCTTAGAGGGTCCGAGCGAGCAGTACTTC	CASSLEGPSEQYF
14	NA	TRBV19	TRBJ1-5	NA	TGTGCCAGTAGTATTCGGGCAGATAATCAGCCCCAGCATTTT	CASSIRADNQPQHF
14	NA	TRBV9	TRBJ1-1	NA	TGTGCCAGCAGCGTAGGGCAGATGAACACTGAAGCTTTCTTT	CASSVGQMNTEAFF
12	NA	TRBV7-9	TRBJ2-7	NA	TGTGCCAGCAGCAAAGACTGGAACGAGCAGTACTTC	CASSKDWNEQYF
14	NA	TRBV5-1	TRBJ2-3	NA	TGCGCCAGCAGCTTGGGGGATCGCACAGATACGCAGTATTTT	CASSLGDRTDTQYF
13	NA	TRBV12-3/TRBV12-4	TRBJ2-3	NA	TGTGCCAGCAGTGTGGGACGTCAGGATACGCAGTATTTT	CASSVGRQDTQYF
15	NA	TRBV19	TRBJ1-2	NA	TGTGCCAGTCCGCCATGTCCGTTAGCTAACTATGGCTACACCTTC	CASPPCPLANYGYTF
13	NA	TRBV6-2/TRBV6-3	TRBJ2-2	NA	TGTGCCAGCAGTTGGGGAGAAACCGGGGAGCTGTTTTTT	CASSWGETGELFF
16	TRBD2	TRBV3-1/TRBV3-2	TRBJ2-1	once	TGTGCCAGCAGCCGAATGCCGACTAGCGGGGGGTATGAGCAGTTCTTC	CASSRMPTSGGYEQFF
12	TRBD1	TRBV11-2	TRBJ1-2	NA	TGTGCCAGAGTACGGACAGGGTATGGCTACACCTTC	CARVRTGYGYTF
13	NA	TRBV12-3/TRBV12-4	TRBJ1-1	once	TGTGCCAGCAGTTTTGTTCAGAACACTGAAGCTTTCTTT	CASSFVQNTEAFF
15	NA	TRBV28	TRBJ1-2	NA	TGTGCCAGCAGTTTAGGAGGGATTATTGGATATGGCTACACCTTC	CASSLGGIIGYGYTF